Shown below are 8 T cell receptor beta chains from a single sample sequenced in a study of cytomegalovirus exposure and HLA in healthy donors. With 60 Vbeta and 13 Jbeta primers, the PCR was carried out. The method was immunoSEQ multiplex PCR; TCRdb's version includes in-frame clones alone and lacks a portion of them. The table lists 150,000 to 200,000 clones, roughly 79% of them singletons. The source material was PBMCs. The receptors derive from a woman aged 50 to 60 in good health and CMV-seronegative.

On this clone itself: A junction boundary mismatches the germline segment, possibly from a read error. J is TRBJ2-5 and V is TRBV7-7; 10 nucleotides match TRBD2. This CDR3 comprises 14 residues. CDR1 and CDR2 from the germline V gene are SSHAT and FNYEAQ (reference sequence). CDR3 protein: CASSPGTSAETQYF. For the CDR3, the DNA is TGTGCTAGCAGCCCCGGGACTAGCGCCGAGACCCAGTACTTC.

As DNA, the CDR3 is TGTGCCAGCAGTGTGGACAGGGGGCGCGGCGAGCAGTACTTC. Translation gives CASSVDRGRGEQYF. This sequence joins TRBV6-4 and TRBJ2-7; TRBD1 matches at 11 bases. CDR3 size: 14 residues. The germline gives CDR1 MRHNA, CDR2 SNTAGT. The J segment lost 6 bases and the V segment lost 4 bases, leaving 5 bases of the junction unmatched.

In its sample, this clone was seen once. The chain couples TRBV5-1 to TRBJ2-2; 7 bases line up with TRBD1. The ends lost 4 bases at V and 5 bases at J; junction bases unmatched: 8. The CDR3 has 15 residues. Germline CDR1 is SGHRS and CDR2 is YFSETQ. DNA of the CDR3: TGCGCCAGCAGCGAGAGGGGGCAGGGGACCGGGGAGCTGTTTTTT. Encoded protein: CASSERGQGTGELFF.

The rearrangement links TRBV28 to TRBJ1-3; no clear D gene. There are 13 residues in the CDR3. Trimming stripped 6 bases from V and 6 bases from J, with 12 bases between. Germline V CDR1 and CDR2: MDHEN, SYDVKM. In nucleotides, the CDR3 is TGTGCCAGCAGACAAGGAGGTGAAAACACCATATATTTT. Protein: CASRQGGENTIYF.

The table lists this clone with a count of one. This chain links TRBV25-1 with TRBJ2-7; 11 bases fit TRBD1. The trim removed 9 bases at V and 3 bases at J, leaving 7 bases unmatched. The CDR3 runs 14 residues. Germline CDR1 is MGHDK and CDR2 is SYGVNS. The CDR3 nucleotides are TGTGCCAGTCAAGGACAGGGGGCGGTCTACGAGCAGTACTTC. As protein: CASQGQGAVYEQYF.

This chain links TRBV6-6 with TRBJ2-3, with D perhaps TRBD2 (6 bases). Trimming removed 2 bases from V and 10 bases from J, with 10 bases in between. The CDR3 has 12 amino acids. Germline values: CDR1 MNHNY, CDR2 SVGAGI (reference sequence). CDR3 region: CASSYEGGSQYF. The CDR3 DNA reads TGTGCCAGCAGTTACGAGGGAGGTTCGCAGTATTTT.

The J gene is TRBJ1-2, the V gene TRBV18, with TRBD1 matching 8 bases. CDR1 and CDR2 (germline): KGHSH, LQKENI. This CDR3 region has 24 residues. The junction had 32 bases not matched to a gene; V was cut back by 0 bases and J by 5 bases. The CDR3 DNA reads TGTGCCAGCTCACCACCGCTAGATCCAGGGGGCGAACACATATTAACCGCTAGTTCATATGGCTACACCTTC. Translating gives CASSPPLDPGGEHILTASSYGYTF.

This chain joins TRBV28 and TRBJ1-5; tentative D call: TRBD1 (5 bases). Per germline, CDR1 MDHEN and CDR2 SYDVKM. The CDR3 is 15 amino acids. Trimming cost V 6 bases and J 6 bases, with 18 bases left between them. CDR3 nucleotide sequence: TGTGCCAGCAGCCCAGGGCCCTATAGAGGTCAGCCCCAGCATTTT. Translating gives CASSPGPYRGQPQHF.